The rows below give T cell receptor beta chains drawn from one sample of a study of blood T cell repertoires in COVID-19. Here immunoSEQ multiplex PCR was the method, and the copy in TCRdb shows in-frame clones only, minus some. The sample has about 230,000 clones, 85% to 90% seen once; the top ten hold around a tenth. Sequencing used peripheral blood. The receptors were sampled from a man between 45 and 60 years old with COVID-19, enrolled during active disease. Both conserved end residues are part of each CDR3. The order of the fields is J gene, D gene, V gene, clone size, CDR3 protein, CDR3 DNA. D genes are given only for firm matches. Expanded clones get a size class; other rows say once, few or many, or leave the size out.

>TRBJ2-7|TRBD1|TRBV9|-
CASSVSGQTYEQYF
TGTGCCAGCAGCGTATCGGGACAGACCTACGAGCAGTACTTC
>TRBJ1-2|-|TRBV28|once
CASRREVIGYGYTF
TGTGCCAGCAGAAGGGAGGTTATTGGCTATGGCTACACCTTC
>TRBJ2-3|-|TRBV15|-
CATKGQGWSDTQYF
TGTGCCACCAAGGGGCAGGGATGGTCAGATACGCAGTATTTT
>TRBJ2-1|TRBD2|TRBV29-1|few
CSAGTSGNNEQFF
TGCAGCGCGGGGACTAGCGGGAACAATGAGCAGTTCTTC
>TRBJ1-1|-|TRBV5-6|-
CASSLAGLTNTEAFF
TGTGCCAGCAGCTTGGCGGGACTGACGAACACTGAAGCTTTCTTT
>TRBJ2-7|TRBD2|TRBV10-1|-
CASSAYRDGLGYEQYF
TGCGCCAGCAGTGCCTACCGGGACGGACTAGGGTACGAGCAGTACTTC
>TRBJ2-3|TRBD1|TRBV5-6|-
CASSFLRTGLFTDTQYF
TGTGCCAGCAGCTTCCTAAGGACAGGGCTGTTCACAGATACGCAGTATTTT
>TRBJ2-1|TRBD2|TRBV24-1|-
CATSDGTSGSRDEQFF
TGTGCCACCAGTGATGGGACTAGCGGGAGTAGGGATGAGCAGTTCTTC
>TRBJ2-1|TRBD2|TRBV5-1|-
CASSLDLAGVNEQFF
TGCGCCAGCAGCTTGGATCTAGCGGGTGTTAATGAGCAGTTCTTC
>TRBJ2-2|TRBD2|TRBV5-4|-
CASSLGPGLAGANTGELFF
TGTGCCAGCAGCTTGGGGCCGGGACTAGCGGGAGCGAACACCGGGGAGCTGTTTTTT
>TRBJ1-4|-|TRBV28|-
CASRPLASNEKLFF
TGTGCCAGCAGACCCCTGGCCTCTAATGAAAAACTGTTTTTT
>TRBJ1-1|TRBD1|TRBV18|-
CASSPPIQGSTNTEAFF
TGTGCCAGCTCACCACCGATACAGGGGAGTACGAACACTGAAGCTTTCTTT
>TRBJ2-1|TRBD1|TRBV19|once
CASSPHKGQGTGEQFF
TGTGCCAGTAGTCCGCACAAGGGACAGGGGACTGGTGAGCAGTTCTTC
>TRBJ2-5|-|TRBV21-1|-
CASSKDYQETQYF
TGTGCCAGCAGCAAAGACTACCAAGAGACCCAGTACTTC
>TRBJ2-1|-|TRBV6-2/TRBV6-3|-
CASSYGGAPGEQFF
TGTGCCAGCAGTTACGGCGGGGCGCCGGGGGAGCAGTTCTTC
>TRBJ1-1|-|TRBV5-1|once
CASSLEGPGQGTEAFF
TGCGCCAGCAGCTTGGAAGGCCCAGGGCAGGGCACTGAAGCTTTCTTT
>TRBJ1-1|-|TRBV29-1|-
CSLPGGFF
TGCAGCCTCCCGGGGGGTTTCTTT
>TRBJ2-6|-|TRBV6-1|once
CASSEIAKPNVLTF
TGTGCCAGCAGTGAAATCGCGAAACCTAACGTCCTGACTTTC
>TRBJ1-4|-|TRBV5-6|few
CASSLVSGAEKLFF
TGTGCCAGCAGCTTGGTTTCAGGGGCTGAAAAACTGTTTTTT
>TRBJ2-6|TRBD1|TRBV27|few
CASSLTGGPSGANVLTF
TGTGCCAGCAGCCTGACAGGGGGCCCCTCTGGGGCCAACGTCCTGACTTTC
>TRBJ1-1|TRBD1|TRBV9|-
CASSVEGAPLRAFF
TGTGCCAGCAGCGTAGAGGGGGCCCCTCTCCGGGCTTTCTTT
>TRBJ1-5|TRBD1|TRBV5-7|-
CASSPETGGGQPQHF
TGTGCCAGCAGCCCGGAGACAGGGGGCGGTCAGCCCCAGCATTTT
>TRBJ2-1|TRBD2|TRBV28|-
CASSAIASGGVTSYNEQFF
TGTGCCAGCAGCGCTATAGCTAGCGGGGGGGTTACCTCCTACAATGAGCAGTTCTTC
>TRBJ2-2|-|TRBV18|-
CASLRKKGVKDTGELFF
TGTGCCAGCTTACGGAAGAAGGGGGTTAAGGACACCGGGGAGCTGTTTTTT